This T cell receptor beta chain was sequenced in a study of early T cells in non-severe SARS-CoV-2 infection. This CDR3 is 14 amino acids long. From germline, CDR1 is DFQATT and CDR2 SNEGSKA (reference sequence). V was clipped by 6 bases and J by 9 bases; unmatched bases: 7. TCRdb re-derived calls from the 5' RACE reads in MiXCR, one entry per CDR3 protein. The sample records approximately 32,000 distinct CDR3 sequences, under 7.5% being singletons. The study's findings and limits: VDJdb matches were skewed toward anti-spike CD8 T cell responses.

As concerns this clonotype: The antigen is not known.

This rearrangement joins TRBV20-1 to TRBJ2-1; TRBD2 matches at 14 bases. The receptor was derived from an adult who was a healthcare worker with PCR-confirmed SARS-CoV-2 infection or an uninfected control (not recorded which). The sample comprised whole blood. This chain's CDR3 is CSAQTSGRASEQFF. The CDR3 DNA is TGCAGTGCACAGACTAGCGGGAGGGCCAGTGAGCAGTTCTTC.